What follows are 29 T cell receptor beta chains derived from one specimen sequenced in a study of T-cell reconstitution after alpha-beta-depleted transplantation in children. TCRbeta library construction was performed incorporating unique molecular identifiers. TCRdb passed the PCR reads through MiXCR, listing each CDR3 protein once. The sample lists around 490,000 distinct CDR3 sequences, about an eighth occurring once. This specimen was PBMCs, mostly from graft donor cells, taken 180 days after TCRalphabeta/CD19-depleted stem cell transplant. Every receptor here comes from a female patient aged 2-9 years who had a stem cell transplant for aplastic anemia, so the T cells may come from the graft donor.

The J gene is TRBJ2-1, the V gene TRBV11-2; D gene uncertain. Germline V gene data show CDR1 as SGHAT and CDR2 as FQNNGV. The CDR3 runs 15 residues. The V and J ends lost 1 base and 5 bases respectively, with 12 bases between them. The CDR3 is CASSLAVGNNNEQFF. The CDR3 bases are TGTGCCAGCAGCTTAGCGGTGGGTAACAACAATGAGCAGTTCTTC.

J is TRBJ1-2 and V is TRBV29-1; 7 bases fit TRBD1. Germline CDR1 and CDR2: SQVTM and ANQGSEA. The CDR3 has 11 residues. The trim removed 7 bases at V and 8 bases at J, leaving 7 bases unmatched. The chain's CDR3 is CSGGQDKGYTF. Here the CDR3 DNA reads TGCAGCGGCGGACAGGATAAAGGCTACACCTTC.

There are a few counts of this clonotype. V is TRBV29-1 and J is TRBJ2-1; unclear D gene. The V gene lost 7 bases and the J gene lost 7 bases, with 17 bases spanning the gap. The CDR3 is 13 amino acids. The V gene's germline CDR1 is SQVTM and CDR2 ANQGSEA. CDR3 coding DNA: TGCAGCGCTCCGGACCGACTCGGGAATGAGCAGTTCTTC. Translating gives CSAPDRLGNEQFF.

In its sample, this clonotype was seen a few times. CDR3: CASSISAASYEQYF. The CDR3 region has the DNA TGTGCCAGTAGTATTTCGGCAGCCTCCTACGAGCAGTACTTC. The chain carries TRBV19 and TRBJ2-7; D gene unclear. The CDR3 length is 14 residues. Germline V gene sequence: CDR1 LNHDA, CDR2 SQIVND (reference sequence). V gave up 3 bases and J gave up 0 bases, with 9 bases separating them.

The chain is built from TRBV7-2 and TRBJ2-1, with no clear D. CDR1 and CDR2 (germline): SGHTA, FQGNSA. The CDR3 is 16 residues long. The V gene lost 5 bases and the J gene lost 4 bases, with 18 bases spanning the gap. CDR3 amino acids: CASSPPVSLPYNEQFF. CDR3 sequence (DNA): TGTGCCAGCAGCCCCCCGGTTTCGCTCCCTTACAATGAGCAGTTCTTC.

This clonotype was detected only a few times. The genes are TRBV28 and TRBJ1-1; perhaps TRBD1 as D (5 bases). The CDR3 is 15 amino acids. CDR1 is MDHEN, CDR2 SYDVKM, per germline. V shed 5 bases and J shed 6 bases, with 19 bases lying between them. In DNA form, the CDR3 reads TGTGCCAGCAGTGATCTCTTCAGTTCGGGACCTGAAGCTTTCTTT. It translates to CASSDLFSSGPEAFF. The variable domain in full, completed from reference TRBV28 and TRBJ1-1, reads DVKVTQSSRYLVKRTGEKVFLECVQDMDHENMFWYRQDPGLGLRLIYFSYDVKMKEKGDIPEGYSVSREKKERFSLILESASTNQTSMYLCASSDLFSSGPEAFFGQGTRLTVV.

This chain joins TRBV7-2 and TRBJ1-5; tentative D call: TRBD1 (5 bases). V was pared by 2 bases and J by 2 bases, with 13 bases between. CDR1 is SGHTA, CDR2 FQGNSA, per germline. The CDR3 has 16 residues. The CDR3, as DNA: TGTGCCAGCAGCTTAAGGACAAGTGGAGGCAATCAGCCCCAGCATTTT. It translates to CASSLRTSGGNQPQHF.

The chain has TRBV15 and TRBJ2-1, with 7 positions matching TRBD2. The V gene's germline CDR1 is LNHNV and CDR2 YYDKDF (reference sequence). The CDR3 runs to 15 residues. The V segment lost 4 bases and the J segment 7 bases; nucleotides outside the gene matches: 10. The CDR3 loop is CATSMGSGSFNEQFF. CDR3 coding DNA: TGTGCCACCAGCATGGGTAGCGGGTCATTTAATGAGCAGTTCTTC.

Only a few counts were recorded for this clonotype. This chain connects TRBV10-2 to TRBJ2-7, with D uncertain. V shed 9 bases and J shed 2 bases, with 8 bases lying between them. Looked up from germline, CDR1 is WSHSY and CDR2 is SAAADI. This CDR3 contains 11 residues. The CDR3 sequence is CARTCPYEQYV. The CDR3 DNA reads as TGCGCCAGGACTTGCCCCTACGAGCAGTACGTC.

This clonotype has ten or more counts. The chain links TRBV5-1 to TRBJ1-1; no reliable D call. The V end lost 6 bases, the J end lost 1 base, and 10 bases lay between the germline ends. This CDR3 is 13 amino acids long. The germline V gene encodes CDR1 SGHRS and CDR2 YFSETQ. The CDR3 DNA is TGCGCCAGCAAAAGGGCGGAGAACACTGAAGCTTTCTTT. Translated: CASKRAENTEAFF.

The J gene is TRBJ2-5, the V gene TRBV4-2, with 7 nucleotides matching TRBD2. CDR3 length equals 15 residues. Trimming took 0 bases from V and 2 from J; bases not matched to a gene: 3. Germline V lookup: CDR1 LGHNA, CDR2 YNFKEQ. CDR3 sequence: CASSQERRGQETQYF. CDR3 nucleotide sequence: TGTGCCAGCAGCCAAGAACGGCGGGGGCAAGAGACCCAGTACTTC.

This clonotype has just a few counts. The chain is built from TRBV28 and TRBJ1-3; D is possibly TRBD1 (6 bases). This CDR3 region has 14 residues. The germline CDR1 and CDR2 sequences are MDHEN and SYDVKM. V shed 6 bases and J shed 3 bases, with 12 bases lying between them. The CDR3 spells CASSRNRVGNTIYF. The DNA for the CDR3 is TGTGCCAGCAGCAGAAACAGGGTTGGAAACACCATATATTTT.

The genes are TRBV11-2 and TRBJ2-7; 11 bases are shared with TRBD2. J was trimmed by 0 bases and V by 4 bases; bases with no gene match: 2. Germline V gene sequence: CDR1 SGHAT, CDR2 FQNNGV. The CDR3 consists of 15 residues. The DNA of the CDR3 is TGTGCCAGCAGCTACCTAGCGGGGGGCTCCTACGAGCAGTACGTC. Its translation is CASSYLAGGSYEQYV.

This clonotype was observed at least ten times. The V and J genes are TRBV25-1 and TRBJ1-5; D is undetermined. V lost 3 bases and J 2 bases, leaving 2 bases between the germline ends. The germline gives CDR1 MGHDK, CDR2 SYGVNS. The CDR3 spans 12 residues. CDR3 sequence (DNA): TGTGCCAGCAGTGAGGGCAATCAGCCCCAGCATTTT. It yields the protein CASSEGNQPQHF.

This chain uses TRBV21-1 with TRBJ2-7; the table's D call, TRBD1, was not checked against the DNA. TRBV21-1 is described as a pseudogene. The CDR3 loop spans 16 amino acids. The CDR3 reads CASSNGTGRPRCEQYF. CDR3 coding DNA: TGTGCCAGCAGCAACGGGACAGGACGACCTCGTTGCGAGCAGTACTTC.

This clonotype has more than one count but fewer than ten. V gene TRBV4-3 combines with J gene TRBJ1-2, with 9 bases aligning to TRBD1. J gave up 8 bases and V 1 base, and 5 bases lay outside the gene matches. This CDR3 comprises 14 residues. Germline V CDR1 and CDR2: LGHNA, YSLEER. CDR3 amino acids: CASSQARDRAGYTF. CDR3 DNA: TGCGCCAGCAGCCAAGCCCGGGACAGGGCCGGCTACACCTTC.

This clonotype occurred a few times. The CDR3 nucleotides read TGTGCCAGCAGCCAAGATCCCGGTTTGAGGGGCACTGAAGCTTTCTTT. Translating it yields CASSQDPGLRGTEAFF. The chain combines TRBV3-1 with TRBJ1-1, with a tentative D call TRBD1 (5 bases). V lost 0 bases to trimming and J lost 4 bases, with 15 bases between them. The CDR3 has 16 amino acids. Germline CDR1 is LGHDT and CDR2 is YNNKEL (reference sequence).

The CDR3 spells CASSPGGTGVYEQYV. In DNA, the CDR3 is TGTGCCAGCAGCCCCGGCGGGACAGGGGTCTACGAGCAGTACGTC. V usage is TRBV5-6 and J usage is TRBJ2-7; 10 nucleotides line up with TRBD1. Germline values: CDR1 SGHDT, CDR2 YYEEEE. There are 15 residues in the CDR3. The V and J ends lost 4 bases and 3 bases, in that order; junction bases with no gene match: 7.

With regard to this clonotype: One base away lies a much larger clone, so this may be a sequencing read error. This chain uses TRBV7-9 with TRBJ1-5; no clear D gene. V lost 7 bases and J 9 bases, leaving 19 bases between the germline ends. The CDR3 totals 14 residues. Germline CDR1 is SEHNR and CDR2 is FQNEAQ (reference sequence). DNA of the CDR3: TGTGCCAGCAACTCCGGGCTTGAAGAACGGCCCCAGCATTTT. It is translated as CASNSGLEERPQHF.

The table lists this clonotype with many counts. The chain is built from TRBV20-1 and TRBJ2-3; a weak D match, TRBD2 (5 bases). Per the germline V gene, CDR1 is DFQATT and CDR2 is SNEGSKA (reference sequence). CDR3 size: 14 residues. V was clipped by 2 bases and J by 7 bases, with 16 bases between them. The CDR3 DNA reads as TGCAGTGCTAGAACAAACCCGGGGTGGCATACGCAGTATTTT. It codes for CSARTNPGWHTQYF.

This clonotype was seen only a few times. This chain links TRBV11-2 with TRBJ2-7, with TRBD1 matching over 8 bases. This CDR3 is built from 14 residues. J was trimmed by 4 bases and V by 3 bases; bases with no gene match: 5. The germline CDR1 and CDR2 sequences are SGHAT and FQNNGV. The CDR3, as DNA: TGTGCCAGCAGCTTCCGGACAGGGCTTTACGAGCAGTACGTC. Protein: CASSFRTGLYEQYV.

This clonotype occurred a few times. The chain couples TRBV5-5 to TRBJ2-5, with D possibly being TRBD1 (6 bases). Germline V gene sequence: CDR1 SGHKS, CDR2 YYEKEE (reference sequence). V was pared by 4 bases and J by 2 bases, with 15 bases between. This CDR3 region has 15 residues. CDR3: CASSTGPGEQETQYF. CDR3 nucleotide sequence: TGTGCCAGCAGCACGGGACCAGGGGAACAAGAGACCCAGTACTTC.

A note on this clonotype: Just one base apart from a much larger clone, this may be a read error. This sequence joins TRBV20-1 and TRBJ2-1; the match to TRBD2 covers 13 bases. This CDR3 is built from 16 residues. Germline V gene lookup returns CDR1 DFQATT and CDR2 SNEGSKA (reference sequence). CDR3 nucleotides: TGCAGTGCCCCGGGACTAGCGGGATCAAACTACACTGAGCAGTTCTTC. It encodes CSAPGLAGSNYTEQFF.

Note on this clonotype: At one end, the junction sequence differs from germline, possibly due to a read error. The chain couples TRBV28 to TRBJ2-5; D not certain. CDR3 length equals 11 residues. Germline values: CDR1 MDHEN, CDR2 SYDVKM. The CDR3 sequence is CASSSERTSRF. In nucleotides, the CDR3 is TGTGCCAGCAGTTCGGAGCGCACATCCAGGTTC. Full variable domain (outside the CDR3, taken from reference TRBV28 and TRBJ2-5): DVKVTQSSRYLVKRTGEKVFLECVQDMDHENMFWYRQDPGLGLRLIYFSYDVKMKEKGDIPEGYSVSREKKERFSLILESASTNQTSMYLCASSSERTSRFGPGTRLLVL.

The rearrangement uses TRBV28 and TRBJ2-7; D is perhaps TRBD2 (6 bases). The CDR3 consists of 12 residues. The V gene's germline CDR1 is MDHEN and CDR2 SYDVKM. V gave up 5 bases and J gave up 12 bases, with 17 bases separating them. The CDR3 region is CASSPLVEGRYF. CDR3 nucleotide sequence: TGTGCCAGCAGTCCCCTCGTGGAGGGTCGGTACTTC.

The chain carries TRBV20-1 and TRBJ1-6, with D possibly being TRBD1 (5 bases). The CDR3 loop spans 13 amino acids. Germline lookup yields CDR1 DFQATT and CDR2 SNEGSKA (reference sequence). The germline V and J ends were trimmed by 6 bases and 4 bases, with 10 bases remaining between them. In DNA form, the CDR3 reads TGCAGTGCCCCCGGACAATATAATTCACCCCTCCACTTT. It codes for CSAPGQYNSPLHF.

This rearrangement joins TRBV19 to TRBJ1-2; no clear D gene. In germline, CDR1 is LNHDA, CDR2 SQIVND (reference sequence). The CDR3 runs 14 residues. V lost 9 bases and J lost 3, with 17 bases in between. DNA of the CDR3: TGTGCCAGCACAAAAGGCGCGGTCGACTATGGCTACACCTTC. As protein: CASTKGAVDYGYTF.

The chain links TRBV7-2 to TRBJ2-1; TRBD2 matches 9 bases. The CDR3 is 16 amino acids. The V segment lost 4 bases and the J segment 4 bases; nucleotides outside the gene matches: 8. Looked up from germline, CDR1 is SGHTA and CDR2 is FQGNSA. Here the CDR3 reads CASSSQAGGRYNEQFF. The CDR3 coding sequence is TGTGCCAGCAGCTCCCAAGCGGGAGGAAGATACAATGAGCAGTTCTTC.

The chain carries TRBV7-9 and TRBJ2-7, with D possibly being TRBD1 (6 bases). The CDR3 covers 17 residues. Trimming pared 5 bases from V and 3 bases from J, leaving 23 bases between. Germline V gene data show CDR1 as SEHNR and CDR2 as FQNEAQ (reference sequence). CDR3: CASSPGAAGFVDYEQYV. The CDR3 DNA is TGTGCCAGCAGCCCAGGGGCCGCTGGGTTTGTGGACTACGAGCAGTACGTC.